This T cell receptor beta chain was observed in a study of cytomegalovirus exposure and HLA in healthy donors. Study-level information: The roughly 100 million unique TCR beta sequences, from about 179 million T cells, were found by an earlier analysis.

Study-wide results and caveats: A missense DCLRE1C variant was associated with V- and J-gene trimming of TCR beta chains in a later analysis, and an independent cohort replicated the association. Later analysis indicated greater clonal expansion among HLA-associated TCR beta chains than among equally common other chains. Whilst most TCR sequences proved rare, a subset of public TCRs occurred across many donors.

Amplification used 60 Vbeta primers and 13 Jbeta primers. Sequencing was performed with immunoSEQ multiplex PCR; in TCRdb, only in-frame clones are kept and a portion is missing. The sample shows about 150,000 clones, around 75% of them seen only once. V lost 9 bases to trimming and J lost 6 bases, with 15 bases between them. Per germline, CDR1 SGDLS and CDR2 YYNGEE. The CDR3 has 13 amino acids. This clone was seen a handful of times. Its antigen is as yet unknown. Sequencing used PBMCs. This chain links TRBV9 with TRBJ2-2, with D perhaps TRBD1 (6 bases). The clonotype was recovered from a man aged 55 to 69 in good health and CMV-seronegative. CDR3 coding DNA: TGTGCCACCGAGGGGGAGAGGGCCGGGGAGCTGTTTTTT. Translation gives CATEGERAGELFF.